Listed below are T cell receptor beta chains from one sample, sequenced in a study of cytomegalovirus exposure and HLA in healthy donors. Produced via immunoSEQ multiplex PCR; TCRdb's table is partial and in-frame only. The sample contains about 130,000 clones, about four fifths of which appear only once. The specimen sequenced was PBMCs. Every receptor here comes from a man younger than 40 in good health and CMV-seronegative. CDR3s include the opening cysteine and the closing phenylalanine or tryptophan. The D gene is left open where the match is weak. Not all rows give a size; the values are once, few, many and, for expanded clones, a class.

cdr3_aa	cdr3_nt	d_call	clone_size	j_call	v_call
CASSSTAFTYEQYF	TGTGCCAGCAGCTCGACAGCATTTACCTACGAGCAGTACTTC	.	.	TRBJ2-7	TRBV7-2
CASTSGQGGVYGYTF	TGTGCCAGCACCTCCGGACAGGGGGGAGTCTATGGCTACACCTTC	TRBD1	.	TRBJ1-2	TRBV7-9
CASSAPTGNNQPQHF	TGTGCCAGCAGTGCGCCGACAGGGAACAATCAGCCCCAGCATTTT	TRBD1	.	TRBJ1-5	TRBV6-6
CASSSGGGMHEQYF	TGTGCCAGCAGCTCGGGGGGAGGCATGCACGAGCAGTACTTC	TRBD2	.	TRBJ2-7	TRBV5-4
CASSLGLAGPYYEQYF	TGTGCCAGCAGCTTGGGACTAGCGGGACCCTACTACGAGCAGTACTTC	TRBD2	.	TRBJ2-7	TRBV5-5
CASSPSTGGGYTF	TGTGCCAGCAGCCCCTCGACCGGAGGGGGCTACACCTTC	.	many	TRBJ1-2	TRBV7-9
CASSLIPLLETQYF	TGTGCCAGCAGCTTAATTCCTTTATTAGAGACCCAGTACTTC	.	.	TRBJ2-5	TRBV7-9
CASSLGSSGILYEQYF	TGTGCCAGCAGCTTAGGGTCTAGCGGAATATTGTACGAGCAGTACTTC	TRBD2	few	TRBJ2-7	TRBV11-2
CASSLFPNSGNTIYF	TGTGCCAGCAGCTTATTCCCCAACTCTGGAAACACCATATATTTT	.	few	TRBJ1-3	TRBV7-9
CAISDRRPGLSYEQYF	TGTGCCATCAGTGATCGACGACCGGGACTTAGCTACGAGCAGTACTTC	.	once	TRBJ2-7	TRBV10-3
CASSLAGSYEQYF	TGTGCCAGCAGTCTAGCGGGATCCTATGAGCAGTACTTC	TRBD2	.	TRBJ2-7	TRBV6-5
CASRVLGGTANTEAFF	TGTGCCAGCAGGGTCTTGGGGGGGACGGCGAACACTGAAGCTTTCTTT	.	.	TRBJ1-1	TRBV6-6
CATRTGLQETQYF	TGTGCCACCAGAACAGGGTTACAAGAGACCCAGTACTTC	.	.	TRBJ2-5	TRBV15
CASSLGSGGAEEQFF	TGCGCCAGCAGCTTGGGGAGCGGGGGGGCCGAGGAGCAGTTCTTC	TRBD2	.	TRBJ2-1	TRBV5-1
CASSPGGAETQYF	TGTGCCAGCAGCCCCGGGGGGGCAGAGACCCAGTACTTC	TRBD2	.	TRBJ2-5	TRBV2
CASRNRVDSNQPQHF	TGTGCCAGCAGAAACAGGGTAGATAGCAATCAGCCCCAGCATTTT	.	.	TRBJ1-5	TRBV6-6
CASSSTLGGLATYNEQFF	TGTGCCAGCAGTTCCACTCTGGGGGGTCTAGCTACCTACAATGAGCAGTTCTTC	.	few	TRBJ2-1	TRBV7-9
CASSDSAWTRDSYNSPLHF	TGTGCCAGCAGCGACTCGGCGTGGACAAGAGACTCCTATAATTCACCCCTCCACTTT	.	.	TRBJ1-6	TRBV6-9
CASSQSAAMINYGYTF	TGCGCCAGCAGTCAATCTGCGGCCATGATTAACTATGGCTACACCTTC	.	.	TRBJ1-2	TRBV23-1
CASSLRGQETQYF	TGTGCCAGCAGTTTAAGGGGCCAAGAGACCCAGTACTTC	.	.	TRBJ2-5	TRBV28
CASSLEGQLYEQYF	TGTGCCAGCAGCTTGGAAGGACAGCTCTACGAGCAGTACTTC	.	.	TRBJ2-7	TRBV5-7
CASSLLAVSNEQFF	TGTGCCAGCAGCCTACTAGCGGTGAGCAATGAGCAGTTCTTC	TRBD2	.	TRBJ2-1	TRBV2
CASSLFAGRTDTQYF	TGTGCCAGCAGTTTATTTGCGGGGAGGACAGATACGCAGTATTTT	.	once	TRBJ2-3	TRBV27
CASSYGGGRGQETQYF	TGTGCCAGCAGTTACGGGGGGGGGCGAGGACAAGAGACCCAGTACTTC	.	.	TRBJ2-5	TRBV6-6
CASSRGRGGANVLTF	TGTGCCAGCAGTCGTGGCCGGGGGGGGGCCAACGTCCTGACTTTC	.	once	TRBJ2-6	TRBV6-6
CASSAEGWDGYTF	TGTGCCAGCAGTGCGGAGGGCTGGGACGGCTACACCTTC	.	.	TRBJ1-2	TRBV6-1
CASSETGTTRFYGYTF	TGTGCCAGCAGCGAGACCGGGACAACTCGATTCTATGGCTACACCTTC	.	.	TRBJ1-2	TRBV5-5
CASSLKRGRPGMVGELFF	TGTGCCAGCAGTTTAAAACGGGGGAGGCCGGGTATGGTCGGGGAGCTGTTTTTT	.	.	TRBJ2-2	TRBV27
CSVEVFQRRREQYF	TGCAGCGTTGAAGTTTTTCAGCGGCGGCGCGAGCAGTACTTC	.	.	TRBJ2-7	TRBV29-1
CAISEPGTSNEQFF	TGTGCCATCAGTGAGCCAGGTACCTCCAATGAGCAGTTCTTC	.	.	TRBJ2-1	TRBV10-3
CASSRSGGAGYGYTF	TGTGCCAGCAGCCGATCAGGGGGCGCTGGATATGGCTACACCTTC	TRBD1	.	TRBJ1-2	TRBV6-5
CASSYSSKTFLDTQYF	TGTGCCAGCAGTTACTCGAGTAAAACCTTTTTAGATACGCAGTATTTT	.	.	TRBJ2-3	TRBV6-5
CASGLTGGDGYTF	TGTGCCAGCGGGCTCACGGGCGGGGATGGCTACACCTTC	.	.	TRBJ1-2	TRBV7-9
CASSSGTDFYNEQFF	TGTGCCAGTTCTTCCGGGACAGATTTTTACAATGAGCAGTTCTTC	TRBD1	.	TRBJ2-1	TRBV28
CAISDRTGSRSTDTQYF	TGTGCCATCAGTGATAGGACAGGTAGTCGGAGCACAGATACGCAGTATTTT	TRBD1	.	TRBJ2-3	TRBV10-3
CASSATDRGSYEQYF	TGTGCCAGCAGCGCCACGGACAGGGGATCCTACGAGCAGTACTTC	TRBD1	few	TRBJ2-7	TRBV9
CASSQEGRGEQYF	TGCGCCAGCAGCCAAGAGGGGAGGGGGGAGCAGTACTTC	.	.	TRBJ2-7	TRBV4-3
CASSLRGGAYNEQFF	TGTGCCAGCAGTTTGCGGGGGGGCGCCTACAATGAGCAGTTCTTC	TRBD2	.	TRBJ2-1	TRBV28
CASRTGDGTEAFF	TGCGCCAGCAGGACAGGGGATGGGACTGAAGCTTTCTTT	TRBD1	.	TRBJ1-1	TRBV10-1
CAISEHAGRNYGYTF	TGTGCCATCAGTGAGCACGCAGGGCGGAACTATGGCTACACCTTC	.	.	TRBJ1-2	TRBV10-3
CASSGLSTNEKLFF	TGTGCCAGCAGTGGTCTTTCCACTAATGAAAAACTGTTTTTT	.	.	TRBJ1-4	TRBV2
CSGQGSTYGYTF	TGCAGCGGTCAGGGGTCTACCTATGGCTACACCTTC	.	.	TRBJ1-2	TRBV29-1
CASSQQGNSNQPQHF	TGTGCCAGTAGTCAACAGGGGAATAGCAATCAGCCCCAGCATTTT	TRBD1	.	TRBJ1-5	TRBV19
CASSLVGGEANYGYTF	TGTGCCAGCAGCTTAGTAGGAGGCGAAGCTAACTATGGCTACACCTTC	.	.	TRBJ1-2	TRBV7-2
CSVGSEHYNGQFF	TGCAGCGTTGGGAGCGAACACTACAATGGGCAGTTCTTC	.	.	TRBJ2-1	TRBV29-1
CASSIGTGGYNEQFF	TGTGCCAGTAGTATTGGGACAGGGGGCTACAATGAGCAGTTCTTC	TRBD1	.	TRBJ2-1	TRBV19
CASSRLTGGGEQYF	TGTGCCAGCAGTAGACTGACAGGGGGCGGGGAGCAGTACTTC	TRBD1	.	TRBJ2-7	TRBV28
CSVEGGQGDIQETQYF	TGCAGCGTTGAAGGGGGCCAGGGGGATATCCAAGAGACCCAGTACTTC	TRBD1	.	TRBJ2-5	TRBV29-1
CASSLQGLAGDTQYF	TGTGCCAGCAGTCTCCAAGGACTAGCGGGAGATACGCAGTATTTT	TRBD2	.	TRBJ2-3	TRBV6-1
CASSASYRGRGYEQYF	TGTGCCAGCAGCGCCTCTTACCGGGGCAGGGGCTACGAGCAGTACTTC	.	.	TRBJ2-7	TRBV7-8
CASKGTGSYEQYF	TGTGCCAGCAAAGGGACAGGCTCCTACGAGCAGTACTTC	TRBD1	.	TRBJ2-7	TRBV28
CASSEGTAPGNTEAFF	TGCGCCAGCAGCGAAGGGACAGCGCCCGGGAACACTGAAGCTTTCTTT	TRBD1	.	TRBJ1-1	TRBV5-1
CASSQAGTSGYTDTQYF	TGCGCCAGCAGCCAAGCCGGGACTAGCGGGTACACAGATACGCAGTATTTT	TRBD2	.	TRBJ2-3	TRBV4-3
CASSEPGSEQYF	TGCGCCAGCAGTGAGCCAGGATCCGAGCAGTACTTC	.	few	TRBJ2-7	TRBV10-1